This T cell receptor beta chain was observed in a study of T cells in Graves' hyperthyroidism and ophthalmopathy. Study-wide findings and caveats: Most thyroid-expanded clonotypes above 0.001 were also found in blood.

Amplified TCR beta CDR3 regions came from RNA transcripts. First-round RT-PCR with HTBI primers amplified the TCR CDR3 region. One entry per CDR3 protein results from TCRdb running MiXCR on the multiplex PCR reads. Among approximately 630,000 distinct CDR3 sequences listed, 15% to 20% were seen once. Germline V gene lookup returns CDR1 MNHEY and CDR2 SMNVEV (reference sequence). The CDR3 is 15 residues long. Trimming took 5 bases from V and 3 from J; bases not matched to a gene: 8. This clonotype was seen at least ten times. Its antigen is still unknown. Sequences were obtained from blood. This clonotype was sampled from a woman aged 25 to 39 with Graves' hyperthyroidism. This rearrangement joins TRBV27 to TRBJ1-1, with 8 bases fitting TRBD1. The CDR3 bases are TGTGCCAGCAGTCAGGGACAGGATAGTTACACTGAAGCTTTCTTT. As protein: CASSQGQDSYTEAFF.